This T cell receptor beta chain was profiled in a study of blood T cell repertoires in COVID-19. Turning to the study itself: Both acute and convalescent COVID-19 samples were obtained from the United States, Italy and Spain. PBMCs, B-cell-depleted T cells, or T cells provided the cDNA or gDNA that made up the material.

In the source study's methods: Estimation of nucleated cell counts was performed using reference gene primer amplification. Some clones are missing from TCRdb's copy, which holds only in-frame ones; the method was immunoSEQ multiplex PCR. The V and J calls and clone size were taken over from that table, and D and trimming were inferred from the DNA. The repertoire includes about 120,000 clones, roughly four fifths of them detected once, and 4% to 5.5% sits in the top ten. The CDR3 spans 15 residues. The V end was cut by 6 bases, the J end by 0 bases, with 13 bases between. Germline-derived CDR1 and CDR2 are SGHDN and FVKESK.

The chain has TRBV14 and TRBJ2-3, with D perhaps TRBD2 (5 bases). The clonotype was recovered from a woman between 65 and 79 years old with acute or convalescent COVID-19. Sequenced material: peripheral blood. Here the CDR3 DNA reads TGTGCCAGCAGTGCGACGGACTCTAGCACAGATACGCAGTATTTT. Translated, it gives CASSATDSSTDTQYF.